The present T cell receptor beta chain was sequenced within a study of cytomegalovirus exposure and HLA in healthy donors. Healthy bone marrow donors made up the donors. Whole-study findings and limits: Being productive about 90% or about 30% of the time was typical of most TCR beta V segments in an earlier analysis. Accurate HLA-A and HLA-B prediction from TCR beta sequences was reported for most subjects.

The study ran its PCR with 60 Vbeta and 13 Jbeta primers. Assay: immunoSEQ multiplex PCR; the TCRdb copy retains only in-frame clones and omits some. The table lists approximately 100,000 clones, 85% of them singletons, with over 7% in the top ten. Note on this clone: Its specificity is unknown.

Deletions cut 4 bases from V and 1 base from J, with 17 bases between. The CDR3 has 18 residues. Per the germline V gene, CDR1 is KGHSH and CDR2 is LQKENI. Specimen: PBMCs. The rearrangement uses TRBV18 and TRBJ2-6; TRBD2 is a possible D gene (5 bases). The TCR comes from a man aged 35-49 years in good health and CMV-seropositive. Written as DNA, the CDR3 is TGTGCCAGCTCACGACTCGACGTCCGGGGATCTGGGGCCAACGTCCTGACTTTC. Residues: CASSRLDVRGSGANVLTF.